This passage covers 32 T cell receptor beta chains from one sample sequenced in a study of blood T cell repertoires in COVID-19 (dated by TCRdb to about 2020). The protocol used for the library was the immunoSEQ multiplex PCR assay. TCRdb holds this immuneACCESS table with in-frame rearrangements only. Some clones are missing; in checked studies, unresolved V genes explain under half, and the rest has no known cause. The sample has roughly 150,000 clones on record, around 75% of them singletons. Clones ranked in the top ten supply more than 11% of the sample. Sequenced sample: peripheral blood. These receptors were obtained from a woman aged 80 or older with acute or convalescent COVID-19.

This chain connects TRBV19 to TRBJ2-7, with 14 bases that match TRBD2. CDR1 and CDR2 from the germline V gene are LNHDA and SQIVND (reference sequence). Trimming at V came to 2 bases and at J to 0 bases, leaving 12 bases not matched to a gene. There are 20 residues in the CDR3. The CDR3 loop is CASSIRGTSGRAASSYEQYF. The CDR3 DNA sequence: TGTGCCAGTAGTATAAGAGGGACTAGCGGGAGAGCAGCCAGCTCCTACGAGCAGTACTTC. Supplemented by reference TRBV19 and TRBJ2-7, the full variable domain reads DGGITQSPKYLFRKEGQNVTLSCEQNLNHDAMYWYRQDPGQGLRLIYYSQIVNDFQKGDIAEGYSVSREKKESFPLTVTSAQKNPTAFYLCASSIRGTSGRAASSYEQYFGPGTRLTVT.

The chain carries TRBV19 and TRBJ1-2; D might be TRBD1 (6 bases). This CDR3 spans 16 amino acids. The V and J ends lost 9 bases and 5 bases respectively, with 25 bases between them. Germline CDR1 and CDR2: LNHDA and SQIVND (reference sequence). CDR3 loop: CASSTTISGARYGYTF. The CDR3 nucleotides are TGTGCCAGCAGCACAACTATCTCAGGGGCGAGATATGGCTACACCTTC. Filled out from reference TRBV19 and TRBJ1-2, the complete variable domain reads DGGITQSPKYLFRKEGQNVTLSCEQNLNHDAMYWYRQDPGQGLRLIYYSQIVNDFQKGDIAEGYSVSREKKESFPLTVTSAQKNPTAFYLCASSTTISGARYGYTFGSGTRLTVV.

This chain uses TRBV5-1 with TRBJ1-6; D is uncertain. Germline values: CDR1 SGHRS, CDR2 YFSETQ. The CDR3 is 16 amino acids. Trimming took off 0 bases at V and 8 bases at J, with 15 bases between the two ends. DNA for the CDR3: TGCGCCAGCAGCTTGGTGATCCTCGGAGAACATTCACCCCTCCACTTT. Its translation: CASSLVILGEHSPLHF.

This chain uses TRBV7-3 with TRBJ2-6, with no clear D. The CDR3 is made up of 13 amino acids. The V end was cut by 11 bases, the J end by 0 bases, with 8 bases between. Germline assignment: CDR1 SGHTA and CDR2 FQGTGA. The CDR3 loop is CACRSSGANVLTF. The CDR3 bases are TGTGCCTGTCGGAGCTCTGGGGCCAACGTCCTGACTTTC.

The chain has TRBV7-9 and TRBJ1-3; D ambiguous. In germline, CDR1 is SEHNR, CDR2 FQNEAQ (reference sequence). The V gene lost 3 bases and the J gene lost 1 base, with 10 bases spanning the gap. The CDR3 runs 15 residues. CDR3: CASSFGSASGNTIYF. The CDR3 DNA reads as TGTGCCAGCAGCTTCGGGAGCGCATCTGGAAACACCATATATTTT.

This chain joins TRBV6-5 and TRBJ2-3, with unresolved D. Between the trimmed V and J ends, which lost 8 bases and 6 bases, there was a span of 18 bases. Germline V gene sequence: CDR1 MNHEY, CDR2 SVGAGI. The CDR3 runs to 14 residues. In nucleotides, the CDR3 is TGTGCCAGCGGGTGGGCGAGCACGCGCGATACGCAGTATTTT. It translates to CASGWASTRDTQYF.

The chain has TRBV12-3 or TRBV12-4 and TRBJ2-3; D gene unclear. CDR3 size: 13 residues. The V and J ends lost 2 bases and 0 bases respectively, with 3 bases between them. In DNA form, the CDR3 reads TGTGCCAGCAGTTTACGGAGCACAGATACGCAGTATTTT. Translated: CASSLRSTDTQYF.

This clone was counted a few times. The chain recombines TRBV28 with TRBJ1-5, with 11 positions matching TRBD1. This CDR3 has 17 amino acids. Germline V gene lookup returns CDR1 MDHEN and CDR2 SYDVKM. V shed 8 bases, J shed 2 bases, and the junction held 11 bases outside the gene matches. CDR3: CASFGTGGRMGNQPQHF. In DNA, the CDR3 is TGTGCCAGCTTCGGGACAGGGGGGCGTATGGGCAATCAGCCCCAGCATTTT.

This rearrangement joins TRBV7-2 to TRBJ2-5; 7 nucleotides line up with TRBD2. V shed 5 bases, J shed 4 bases, and the junction held 19 bases outside the gene matches. Germline V gene sequence: CDR1 SGHTA, CDR2 FQGNSA. The CDR3 loop spans 18 amino acids. CDR3 coding DNA: TGTGCCAGCAGCGGTTACGTAGCGGGCAAATTGGGGGTAGAGACCCAGTACTTC. Protein product: CASSGYVAGKLGVETQYF.

The chain couples TRBV20-1 to TRBJ2-7; 8 bases fit TRBD2. Germline V gene data show CDR1 as DFQATT and CDR2 as SNEGSKA (reference sequence). After removal of 3 bases from V and 2 bases from J, the junction contained 6 bases not matched to a gene. This CDR3 contains 14 residues. The CDR3 region has the DNA TGCAGTGCTAGTTCGGGAGGGATCACCTACGAGCAGTACTTC. It codes for CSASSGGITYEQYF.

With respect to this clone: This may arise from a read error, as a much more abundant clone is one base away. The genes are TRBV13 and TRBJ1-6; 8 nucleotides align to TRBD1. Germline V CDR1 and CDR2: PRHDT, FYEKMQ (reference sequence). The CDR3 spans 15 residues. J was trimmed by 7 bases and V by 0 bases; bases with no gene match: 2. CDR3 bases: TGTGCCAGCAGCTTAGGGGACAGGGAGAATTCACCCCTCCACTTT. Protein sequence: CASSLGDRENSPLHF.

The V and J genes are TRBV5-4 and TRBJ2-7; weak D call: TRBD2 (5 bases). Trimming took off 1 base at V and 6 bases at J, with 11 bases between the two ends. The CDR3 is 13 residues long. Germline lookup yields CDR1 SGHNT and CDR2 YYREEE (reference sequence). DNA for the CDR3: TGTGCCAGCAGCTTGAGCCTAGCAGTCGAGCAGTACTTC. Its protein product is CASSLSLAVEQYF.

This chain connects TRBV6-4 to TRBJ1-1; D is possibly TRBD1 (5 bases). This CDR3 contains 13 residues. V lost 3 bases and J 4 bases, leaving 9 bases between the germline ends. Germline CDR1 is MRHNA and CDR2 is SNTAGT. The CDR3 DNA reads as TGTGCCAGCAGTGAACAGGTTAGCACTGAAGCTTTCTTT. Protein sequence: CASSEQVSTEAFF.

The CDR3 spells CASSLASGTNYGYTF. DNA for the CDR3: TGTGCCAGCAGCTTGGCTTCAGGGACTAACTATGGCTACACCTTC. V usage is TRBV5-8 and J usage is TRBJ1-2; TRBD1 is a possible D gene (5 bases). CDR1 and CDR2 from the germline V gene are SGHTS and YDEGEE. The CDR3 runs 15 residues. The V end was cut by 0 bases, the J end by 0 bases, with 9 bases between.

The CDR3 reads CASSVGGGPGPPGDEQFF. The CDR3 nucleotides are TGTGCCAGCAGCGTAGGGGGTGGCCCAGGTCCCCCGGGGGATGAGCAGTTCTTC. The chain couples TRBV9 to TRBJ2-1; D possibly corresponds to TRBD2 (6 bases). Trimming pared 0 bases from V and 8 bases from J, leaving 24 bases between. The CDR3 is 18 residues long. Looked up from germline, CDR1 is SGDLS and CDR2 is YYNGEE.

V gene TRBV7-3 combines with J gene TRBJ2-5, with D unclear. Germline V gives CDR1 SGHTA, CDR2 FQGTGA. The CDR3 has 13 amino acids. V was trimmed by 3 bases and J by 1 base, leaving 6 bases between them. In DNA, the CDR3 is TGTGCCAGCAGCTTGGGCACCCAAGAGACCCAGTACTTC. It is translated as CASSLGTQETQYF.

In this sample, this clone turned up once. The chain combines TRBV15 with TRBJ1-4; the match to TRBD1 covers 9 bases. CDR1 and CDR2 from the germline V gene are LNHNV and YYDKDF (reference sequence). The CDR3 consists of 15 residues. V dropped 4 bases and J dropped 8; count of bases not matched to a gene: 8. CDR3 sequence: CATSIYRGLGEKLFF. CDR3 sequence (DNA): TGTGCCACCAGCATCTACAGGGGGCTGGGGGAAAAACTGTTTTTT.

This clone was found a few times. This chain connects TRBV4-1 to TRBJ1-6; D is uncertain. The germline V and J ends were trimmed by 1 base and 13 bases, with 8 bases remaining between them. CDR1 and CDR2 (germline): MGHRA, YSYEKL. The CDR3 is 12 amino acids. Written as DNA, the CDR3 is TGCGCCAGCAGCCAAGGGCCTTTCCCCCTCCACTTT. It yields the protein CASSQGPFPLHF.

The CDR3 spells CASSLGSANYGYTF. The CDR3 DNA is TGCGCCAGCAGCTTGGGCAGTGCTAACTATGGCTACACCTTC. The chain couples TRBV5-1 to TRBJ1-2; D unresolved. The V end lost 0 bases, the J end lost 0 bases, and 6 bases lay between the germline ends. This CDR3 spans 14 amino acids. CDR1 is SGHRS and CDR2 is YFSETQ in the germline V gene.

The chain links TRBV4-2 to TRBJ2-7; D not resolved. Germline-derived CDR1 and CDR2 are LGHNA and YNFKEQ. The V end was cut by 0 bases, the J end by 1 base, with 7 bases between. The CDR3 totals 14 residues. Here the CDR3 DNA reads TGTGCCAGCAGCCAAGATACGGGTTCCTACGAGCAGTACTTC. Residues: CASSQDTGSYEQYF.

V gene TRBV5-1 combines with J gene TRBJ2-3; TRBD2 matches 14 bases. This CDR3 has 18 residues. The germline CDR1 and CDR2 sequences are SGHRS and YFSETQ. V shed 3 bases, J shed 0 bases, and the junction held 6 bases outside the gene matches. For the CDR3, the DNA is TGCGCCAGCAGCTCGGGACTAGCGGGGGCCGGTAGCACAGATACGCAGTATTTT. Protein product: CASSSGLAGAGSTDTQYF. The complete variable domain, with remaining parts taken from reference TRBV5-1 and TRBJ2-3, reads KAGVTQTPRYLIKTRGQQVTLSCSPISGHRSVSWYQQTPGQGLQFLFEYFSETQRNKGNFPGRFSGRQFSNSRSEMNVSTLELGDSALYLCASSSGLAGAGSTDTQYFGPGTRLTVL.

This rearrangement joins TRBV5-1 to TRBJ2-2, with a tentative D call TRBD1 (6 bases). With 3 bases removed from V and 4 bases from J, the gap between germline ends came to 10 bases. CDR1 is SGHRS and CDR2 is YFSETQ in the germline V gene. The CDR3 has 14 residues. The CDR3 region has the DNA TGCGCCAGCAGCTCCGGACAGATCACCGGGGAGCTGTTTTTT. Its protein product is CASSSGQITGELFF.

V and J are TRBV2 and TRBJ2-1, with 8 bases that match TRBD1. Losses at the gene ends were 7 bases for V and 11 bases for J; bases not matched to a gene: 7. The CDR3 covers 12 residues. Germline CDR1 SNHLY, CDR2 FYNNEI. In nucleotides, the CDR3 is TGTGCCAGCACCTATGGACAGGGCAAGCAGTTCTTC. Residues: CASTYGQGKQFF.

This chain links TRBV18 with TRBJ2-6; possible D gene TRBD2, 5 bases. CDR1 KGHSH and CDR2 LQKENI come from the germline V gene. This CDR3 has 14 amino acids. Trimming removed 6 bases at V and 0 bases at J, with 6 bases between. Here the CDR3 reads CASSGNSGANVLTF. CDR3 coding DNA: TGTGCCAGCTCCGGGAACTCTGGGGCCAACGTCCTGACTTTC.

The chain carries TRBV7-9 and TRBJ1-1, with D unclear. The germline V gene has CDR1 SEHNR and CDR2 FQNEAQ (reference sequence). The CDR3 has 11 residues. V lost 4 bases and J 11 bases, leaving 11 bases between the germline ends. CDR3 protein: CASSSGLRAFF. The CDR3 DNA reads TGTGCCAGCAGCTCCGGACTTAGGGCTTTCTTT.

The chain employs TRBV7-9 and TRBJ2-3; 8 nucleotides match TRBD2. Germline V gene sequence: CDR1 SEHNR, CDR2 FQNEAQ (reference sequence). The CDR3 contains 16 residues. The junction had 8 bases not matched to a gene; V was cut back by 3 bases and J by 3 bases. CDR3 DNA sequence: TGTGCCAGCAGCTTGGGTAGCGGGGTTGGAACAGATACGCAGTATTTT. Translation gives CASSLGSGVGTDTQYF.

This chain links TRBV3-1 (or the pseudogene TRBV3-2) with TRBJ2-2, with D maybe TRBD2 (7 bases). The germline V gene encodes CDR1 LGHDT and CDR2 YNNKEL (reference sequence). V was pared by 6 bases and J by 4 bases, with 15 bases between. The CDR3 covers 15 residues. Written as DNA, the CDR3 is TGTGCCAGCAGACGAAGCCGGGGGGCCACCGGGGAGCTGTTTTTT. It codes for CASRRSRGATGELFF.

Only a few counts were recorded for this clone. The V gene is TRBV2, the J gene TRBJ1-6, with TRBD1 matching over 9 bases. Germline trimming cut 6 bases from V and 7 bases from J; bases unmatched to any gene: 7. The CDR3 extends over 15 amino acids. CDR1 is SNHLY and CDR2 is FYNNEI in the germline V gene. CDR3 nucleotides: TGTGCCAGCAGCCCCGGACAGGGGAGAAATTCACCCCTCCACTTT. Translated: CASSPGQGRNSPLHF. Full variable domain (remainder filled in from reference TRBV2 and TRBJ1-6): EPEVTQTPSHQVTQMGQEVILRCVPISNHLYFYWYRQILGQKVEFLVSFYNNEISEKSEIFDDQFSVERPDGSNFTLKIRSTKLEDSAMYFCASSPGQGRNSPLHFGNGTRLTVT.

The chain employs TRBV11-2 and TRBJ2-1; 8 nucleotides agree with TRBD2. This CDR3 is 17 amino acids long. In germline, CDR1 is SGHAT, CDR2 FQNNGV. The J segment lost 3 bases and the V segment lost 5 bases, leaving 12 bases of the junction unmatched. CDR3 coding DNA: TGTGCCAGCAGCACCCCGGGGGGGGACACAGACTACAATGAGCAGTTCTTC. Translation: CASSTPGGDTDYNEQFF.

A word on this clone: Other DNA sequences within the sample encode an identical CDR3. The gene calls are TRBV28 and TRBJ1-2; unclear D gene. Germline V gives CDR1 MDHEN, CDR2 SYDVKM. The V and J ends lost 9 bases and 4 bases respectively, with 12 bases between them. The CDR3 runs to 12 residues. This CDR3 reads CASSLAGYGYTF. The CDR3 nucleotides read TGTGCCAGTTCCCTTGCAGGCTATGGCTACACCTTC.

V gene TRBV29-1 combines with J gene TRBJ1-1; TRBD1 might be the D (6 bases). This CDR3 has 13 residues. CDR1 is SQVTM, CDR2 ANQGSEA, per germline. The V and J ends lost 5 bases and 1 base respectively, with 11 bases between them. CDR3 protein: CSVRGTWNTEAFF. CDR3 nucleotide sequence: TGCAGCGTTAGGGGGACGTGGAACACTGAAGCTTTCTTT. Complete variable domain (other parts from reference TRBV29-1 and TRBJ1-1): SAVISQKPSRDICQRGTSLTIQCQVDSQVTMMFWYRQQPGQSLTLIATANQGSEATYESGFVIDKFPISRPNLTFSTLTVSNMSPEDSSIYLCSVRGTWNTEAFFGQGTRLTVV.

This clone was observed a handful of times. The gene calls are TRBV7-2 and TRBJ1-2; D gene uncertain. The CDR3 runs 16 residues. Trimming pared 0 bases from V and 4 bases from J, leaving 15 bases between. The germline CDR1 and CDR2 sequences are SGHTA and FQGNSA. CDR3 region: CASSLARRAIRYGYTF. The CDR3 DNA sequence: TGTGCCAGCAGCTTAGCCCGGAGAGCGATTCGCTATGGCTACACCTTC.